In this sample, the clone carrying this T cell receptor beta chain turned up a few times. The antigen remains undetermined. This sample stems from a study of long-term antiretroviral therapy in people with HIV. Findings of the study overall: There were no data on ART adherence, viral resistance or therapy changes, a gap that limits inferences about post-ART repertoire changes.

The libraries were made with immunoSEQ v3.0 at survey level. The protocol was immunoSEQ multiplex PCR, while the TCRdb copy is restricted to in-frame clones and leaves out a portion. Of 20,000 to 25,000 clones listed, about 86% are singletons. Trimming shortened V by 5 bases and J by 0 bases, and 20 bases separated the two germline ends. CDR1 SGHRS and CDR2 YFSETQ come from the germline V gene. This CDR3 is built from 18 residues. The clonotype was recovered from a man aged 45-65 years with HIV. The sequenced sample was unsorted PBMCs, obtained 1.2 years after starting antiretroviral therapy. The chain combines TRBV5-1 with TRBJ1-4; D ambiguous. This CDR3 reads CASRRFDGSTATNEKLFF. In nucleotides, the CDR3 is TGCGCCAGCAGGCGTTTCGACGGAAGTACTGCAACTAATGAAAAACTGTTTTTT.